The rows below give T cell receptor beta chains drawn from one sample of a study. TCRdb reprocessed the 5' RACE reads with MiXCR, giving one entry per CDR3 protein. Of about 8,600 distinct CDR3 sequences listed, about 16% are singletons. Sample: memory CD4+ T cells sorted from blood. Every receptor here comes from a female donor with breast cancer. Both conserved end residues are part of each CDR3. Fields, in order: J gene, clone size, V gene, D gene, CDR3 length, CDR3 protein, CDR3 DNA. The D gene is left open where the match is weak. Only some rows state a clone size, as once, few, many or a class for expanded clones.

TRBJ1-1	medium-sized	TRBV5-1	.	14	CASLLQGGDTEAFF	TGCGCCAGCCTACTACAGGGCGGGGACACTGAAGCTTTCTTT
TRBJ2-5	many	TRBV5-1	.	15	CASSLWGAREKTQYF	TGCGCCAGCAGCTTGTGGGGGGCGCGGGAGAAGACCCAGTACTTC
TRBJ2-3	medium-sized	TRBV11-2	TRBD2	16	CASSLRVAGFTDTQYF	TGTGCCAGCAGCCTCCGGGTAGCGGGGTTCACAGATACGCAGTATTTT
TRBJ1-2	.	TRBV5-1	.	15	CASSTTRAGNYGYTF	TGCGCCAGCAGCACCACCAGGGCAGGGAACTATGGCTACACCTTC
TRBJ2-1	many	TRBV5-1	.	15	CASSPSGGSGNEQFF	TGCGCCAGCAGCCCCTCAGGAGGATCCGGCAATGAGCAGTTCTTC
TRBJ2-1	medium-sized	TRBV20-1	TRBD1	13	CSAAHRGWNEQFF	TGCAGTGCCGCCCACAGGGGGTGGAATGAGCAGTTCTTC
TRBJ2-7	few	TRBV29-1	TRBD2	13	CSVERLAAYEQYF	TGCAGCGTTGAACGACTAGCGGCTTACGAGCAGTACTTC
TRBJ2-1	medium-sized	TRBV10-3	.	17	CAISEWPRAMGQNEQFF	TGTGCCATCAGTGAGTGGCCGCGGGCGATGGGCCAAAATGAGCAGTTCTTC
TRBJ1-2	medium-sized	TRBV4-2	.	17	CASSQVGEAPEGYGYTF	TGTGCCAGCAGCCAAGTGGGGGAGGCTCCGGAGGGCTATGGCTACACCTTC
TRBJ2-7	.	TRBV6-6	.	12	CTSRKESYEQYF	TGTACCAGCAGAAAGGAGTCCTACGAGCAGTACTTC
TRBJ1-1	medium-sized	TRBV9	.	13	CASSVAGDTEAFF	TGTGCCAGCAGCGTAGCTGGGGACACTGAAGCTTTCTTT
TRBJ1-3	.	TRBV2	.	13	CTSSVAKGNTIYF	TGTACCAGCAGTGTTGCGAAAGGAAACACCATATATTTT
TRBJ2-5	many	TRBV4-1	.	16	CASSQVLVRQGQTQYF	TGCGCCAGCAGCCAAGTTTTAGTGCGTCAGGGGCAGACCCAGTACTTC
TRBJ2-5	many	TRBV7-9	TRBD1	14	CASRQQGQGETQYF	TGTGCCAGCAGGCAACAGGGGCAAGGAGAGACCCAGTACTTC
TRBJ2-1	medium-sized	TRBV5-5	.	15	CASSLVAGLYNEQFF	TGTGCCAGCAGCTTGGTGGCAGGGTTATACAATGAGCAGTTCTTC
TRBJ2-1	medium-sized	TRBV4-3	.	16	CASSQDSAGDYNEQFF	TGCGCCAGCAGCCAAGATTCGGCAGGGGATTACAATGAGCAGTTCTTC
TRBJ2-7	many	TRBV2	TRBD1	14	CASGRDRGSYEQYF	TGTGCCAGCGGCCGGGACAGGGGTTCCTACGAGCAGTACTTC
TRBJ1-4	.	TRBV18	TRBD1	16	CASSRTYRGEGEKLFF	TGTGCCAGCTCACGGACTTACAGGGGAGAAGGTGAAAAACTGTTTTTT
TRBJ2-1	few	TRBV20-1	TRBD2	15	CSASWAGGPFNEQFF	TGCAGTGCTAGTTGGGCGGGAGGACCGTTCAATGAGCAGTTCTTC
TRBJ2-1	medium-sized	TRBV5-1	TRBD2	17	CASSGGLAGTSYNEQFF	TGCGCCAGCAGCGGGGGACTAGCGGGAACCTCCTACAATGAGCAGTTCTTC
TRBJ2-7	medium-sized	TRBV28	TRBD2	17	CASGTFGRGLALYEQYF	TGTGCCAGCGGTACATTCGGTCGGGGACTAGCACTTTACGAGCAGTACTTC
TRBJ2-1	.	TRBV9	TRBD1	13	CASSGTGGNEQFF	TGTGCCAGCAGCGGTACAGGGGGCAATGAGCAGTTCTTC
TRBJ2-1	.	TRBV24-1	.	12	CATSDEYLEQFF	TGTGCCACCAGTGATGAATATCTTGAGCAGTTCTTC
TRBJ2-5	large	TRBV29-1	.	12	CSVGRLEETQYF	TGCAGCGTTGGGAGGCTGGAAGAGACCCAGTACTTC
TRBJ2-3	medium-sized	TRBV10-3	.	17	CAIRRSIGVGNQDTQYF	TGTGCCATCAGGCGTTCTATCGGTGTAGGTAATCAAGATACGCAGTATTTT
TRBJ1-4	few	TRBV28	TRBD1	14	CASSLTGGREKLFF	TGTGCCAGCAGTTTGACAGGGGGCCGCGAAAAACTGTTTTTT
TRBJ2-1	many	TRBV7-2	.	13	CASSQGSENEQFF	TGTGCCAGCAGCCAGGGGTCGGAGAATGAGCAGTTCTTC
TRBJ2-2	medium-sized	TRBV6-5	TRBD1	13	CASNRQGTGELFF	TGTGCCAGCAACAGACAGGGCACCGGGGAGCTGTTTTTT